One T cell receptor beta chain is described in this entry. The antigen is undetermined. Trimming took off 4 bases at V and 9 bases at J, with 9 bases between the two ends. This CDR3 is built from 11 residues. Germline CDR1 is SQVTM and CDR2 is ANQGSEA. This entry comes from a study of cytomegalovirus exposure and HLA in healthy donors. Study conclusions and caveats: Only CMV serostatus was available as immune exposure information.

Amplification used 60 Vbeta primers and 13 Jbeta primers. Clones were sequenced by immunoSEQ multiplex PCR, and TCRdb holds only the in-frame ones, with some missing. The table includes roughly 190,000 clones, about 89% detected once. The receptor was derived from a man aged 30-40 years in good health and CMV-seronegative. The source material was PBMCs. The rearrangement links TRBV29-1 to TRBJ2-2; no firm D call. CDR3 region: CSVGSHRELFF. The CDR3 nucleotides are TGCAGCGTTGGGAGCCACCGGGAGCTGTTTTTT.